One and the same sample provided the 14 T cell receptor beta chains below, sequenced in a study of a mutant IDH1 vaccine in newly diagnosed glioma (dated by TCRdb to about 2021). The library came from the immunoSEQ multiplex PCR assay. TCRdb stores this immuneACCESS table with in-frame sequences only. Part of the clones is absent; in the studies checked, under half of the shortfall reflects unresolved V genes, and no reason is known for the rest. The sample table shows tens of thousands of clones, and under 90% are seen once. Together, the top ten hold 5.9% of the sample. These receptors have no identified antigens. Taken with the paper, the label for time point translates to: week 11, during vaccination. Each vaccine dose was 300 ug of a 20-mer mutant IDH1 peptide in Montanide, given subcutaneously with topical imiquimod. Sequences were derived from PBMCs, sampled from a glioma patient whose treatment included an IDH1 peptide vaccine. These receptors came from a man between 50 and 59 years old with glioma.

The chain employs TRBV30 and TRBJ1-2; the D is unclear. The CDR3 sequence is 14 residues long. Germline CDR1 is GTSNPN and CDR2 is SVGIG (reference sequence). V was shortened by 6 bases and J by 2 bases, with 16 bases between the two germline ends. The CDR3 spells CACLFLNANYGYTF. DNA of the CDR3: TGTGCCTGCTTGTTTCTCAACGCCAACTATGGCTACACCTTC.

This clone was observed once. This chain uses TRBV29-1 with TRBJ1-1; D possibly corresponds to TRBD1 (6 bases). Trimming took off 7 bases at V and 3 bases at J, with 15 bases between the two ends. Germline V CDR1 and CDR2: SQVTM, ANQGSEA. The CDR3 is 13 amino acids. The CDR3: CSAGIRTDTEAFF. CDR3 nucleotides: TGCAGCGCCGGAATCCGGACAGACACTGAAGCTTTCTTT.

This clone came up a few times. V is TRBV11-1 and J is TRBJ1-2, with D unresolved. The ends were cut back, 1 base at V and 5 bases at J, with 8 bases in the middle. In germline, CDR1 is SGHAT, CDR2 FQDESV (reference sequence). The CDR3 extends over 13 amino acids. CDR3 residues: CASSLGAEYGYTF. In nucleotides, the CDR3 is TGTGCCAGCAGCTTAGGGGCAGAATATGGCTACACCTTC.

The rearrangement uses TRBV6-5 and TRBJ1-5; 7 bases match TRBD1. After removal of 4 bases from V and 6 bases from J, the junction contained 6 bases not matched to a gene. The length of the CDR3 is 14 residues. Per germline, CDR1 MNHEY and CDR2 SVGAGI. In nucleotides, the CDR3 is TGTGCCAGCAGTTTCACAGGGGTAAGTCAGCCCCAGCATTTT. It yields the protein CASSFTGVSQPQHF.

The V and J genes are TRBV4-3 and TRBJ2-3; D gene uncertain. CDR1 and CDR2 from the germline V gene are LGHNA and YSLEER. Trimming stripped 1 base from V and 0 bases from J, with 8 bases between. The CDR3 extends over 15 amino acids. The CDR3 sequence: CASSQVATSTDTQYF. The CDR3 bases are TGCGCCAGCAGCCAAGTGGCTACTAGCACAGATACGCAGTATTTT.

The chain recombines TRBV5-1 with TRBJ2-3; D is unclear. The CDR3 totals 15 residues. Looked up from germline, CDR1 is SGHRS and CDR2 is YFSETQ. V was trimmed by 2 bases and J by 4 bases, leaving 14 bases between them. The CDR3 sequence: CASSFGRSGADTQYF. The CDR3 DNA reads TGCGCCAGCAGCTTTGGACGGTCCGGAGCAGATACGCAGTATTTT.

The chain carries TRBV27 and TRBJ1-5, with a possible D match to TRBD1 (5 bases). CDR1 MNHEY and CDR2 SMNVEV come from the germline V gene (reference sequence). Between the trimmed V and J ends, which lost 5 bases and 2 bases, there was a span of 22 bases. This CDR3 contains 18 residues. The CDR3 bases are TGTGCCAGCAGTCCGATGGAGGGGCAGATAAATCGCAATCAGCCCCAGCATTTT. As protein: CASSPMEGQINRNQPQHF.

The J gene is TRBJ2-7, the V gene TRBV7-9; the D gene is possibly TRBD2 (5 bases). Germline V gene lookup returns CDR1 SEHNR and CDR2 FQNEAQ (reference sequence). Trimming stripped 5 bases from V and 2 bases from J, with 16 bases between. The CDR3 is 15 amino acids. The CDR3 loop is CASSPRGFPTYEQYF. DNA for the CDR3: TGTGCCAGCAGCCCTCGCGGGTTTCCAACCTACGAGCAGTACTTC.

This rearrangement joins TRBV4-1 to TRBJ2-1, with TRBD1 as a possible D gene (6 bases). Trimming cost V 0 bases and J 6 bases, with 21 bases left between them. This CDR3 comprises 18 residues. CDR1 MGHRA and CDR2 YSYEKL come from the germline V gene. CDR3: CASSQEQYRVQGGNEQFF. CDR3 nucleotide sequence: TGCGCCAGCAGCCAAGAGCAATATAGGGTACAGGGCGGCAATGAGCAGTTCTTC.

The chain links TRBV5-1 to TRBJ2-2, with 11 positions matching TRBD1. Germline values: CDR1 SGHRS, CDR2 YFSETQ. J lost 4 bases, V lost 3 bases, and 2 bases had no gene match. This CDR3 comprises 15 residues. The CDR3 protein is CASSWGQGGTGELFF. CDR3 DNA sequence: TGCGCCAGCAGCTGGGGACAGGGGGGCACCGGGGAGCTGTTTTTT. Supplemented by reference TRBV5-1 and TRBJ2-2, the full variable domain reads KAGVTQTPRYLIKTRGQQVTLSCSPISGHRSVSWYQQTPGQGLQFLFEYFSETQRNKGNFPGRFSGRQFSNSRSEMNVSTLELGDSALYLCASSWGQGGTGELFFGEGSRLTVL.

This chain uses TRBV6-5 with TRBJ2-1; the match to TRBD2 covers 8 bases. The CDR3 contains 13 residues. CDR1 and CDR2 (germline): MNHEY, SVGAGI. J was trimmed by 10 bases and V by 0 bases; bases with no gene match: 2. CDR3 in amino acids: CASSYSPGGEQFF. The CDR3 DNA is TGTGCCAGCAGTTACTCTCCGGGAGGGGAGCAGTTCTTC.

The chain couples TRBV2 to TRBJ2-5, with TRBD1 identical over 9 bases. CDR3 size: 16 residues. V was pared by 7 bases and J by 5 bases, with 14 bases of the junction left unmatched. Germline V gene sequence: CDR1 SNHLY, CDR2 FYNNEI. CDR3 nucleotide sequence: TGTGCCAGCACCGAAAGTGGGACAGGGTTTGGGGAGACCCAGTACTTC. It yields the protein CASTESGTGFGETQYF.

CDR3 sequence: CASSVGGATNEKLFF. CDR3 bases: TGTGCCAGCAGCGTAGGGGGCGCAACTAATGAAAAACTGTTTTTT. The J gene is TRBJ1-4, the V gene TRBV9, with D possibly matching TRBD1 (5 bases). V was clipped by 0 bases and J by 0 bases, with 6 bases between them. This CDR3 has 15 residues. The germline CDR1 and CDR2 sequences are SGDLS and YYNGEE. The variable domain in full, completed from reference TRBV9 and TRBJ1-4, reads DSGVTQTPKHLITATGQRVTLRCSPRSGDLSVYWYQQSLDQGLQFLIQYYNGEERAKGNILERFSAQQFPDLHSELNLSSLELGDSALYFCASSVGGATNEKLFFGSGTQLSVL.

The chain recombines TRBV5-6 with TRBJ1-3; 9 bases line up with TRBD1. Trimming removed 4 bases from V and 5 bases from J; junction bases left unmatched: 1. The germline gives CDR1 SGHDT, CDR2 YYEEEE. The length of the CDR3 is 13 residues. The DNA of the CDR3 is TGTGCCAGCAGCGGGACAGGGAGAAACACCATATATTTT. It translates to CASSGTGRNTIYF.